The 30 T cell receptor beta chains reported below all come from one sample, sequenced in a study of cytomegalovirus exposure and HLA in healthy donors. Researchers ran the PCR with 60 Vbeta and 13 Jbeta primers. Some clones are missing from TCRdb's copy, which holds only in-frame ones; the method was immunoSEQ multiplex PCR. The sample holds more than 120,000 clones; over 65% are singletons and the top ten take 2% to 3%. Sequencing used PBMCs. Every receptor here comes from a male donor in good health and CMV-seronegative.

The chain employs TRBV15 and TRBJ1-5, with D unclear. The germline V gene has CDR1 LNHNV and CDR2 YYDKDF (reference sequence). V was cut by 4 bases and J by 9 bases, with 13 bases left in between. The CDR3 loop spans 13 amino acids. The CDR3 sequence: CATSTVVIWPQHF. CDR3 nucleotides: TGTGCCACCAGCACGGTGGTTATCTGGCCCCAGCATTTT.

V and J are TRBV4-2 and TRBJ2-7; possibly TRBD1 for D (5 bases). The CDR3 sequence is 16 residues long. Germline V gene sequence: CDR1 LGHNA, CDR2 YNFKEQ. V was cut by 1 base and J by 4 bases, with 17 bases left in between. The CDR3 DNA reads TGTGCCAGCAGCCAAGGGGTAGGCCCGACAGAGTACGAGCAGTACTTC. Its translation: CASSQGVGPTEYEQYF.

CDR3 sequence (DNA): TGTGCCAGCAGCTACATCCGGGTGACTGAAGCTTTCTTT. It is translated as CASSYIRVTEAFF. The chain has TRBV28 and TRBJ1-1; no firm D call. Trimming removed 6 bases from V and 5 bases from J, with 13 bases in between. This CDR3 is 13 amino acids long. Germline V gene lookup returns CDR1 MDHEN and CDR2 SYDVKM. Supplemented by reference TRBV28 and TRBJ1-1, the full variable domain reads DVKVTQSSRYLVKRTGEKVFLECVQDMDHENMFWYRQDPGLGLRLIYFSYDVKMKEKGDIPEGYSVSREKKERFSLILESASTNQTSMYLCASSYIRVTEAFFGQGTRLTVV.

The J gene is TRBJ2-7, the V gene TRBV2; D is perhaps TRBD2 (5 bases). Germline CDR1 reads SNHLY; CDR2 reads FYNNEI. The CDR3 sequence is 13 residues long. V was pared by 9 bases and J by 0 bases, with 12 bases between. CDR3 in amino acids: CASNSAGSYEQYF. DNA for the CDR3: TGTGCCAGTAACTCTGCGGGCTCCTACGAGCAGTACTTC.

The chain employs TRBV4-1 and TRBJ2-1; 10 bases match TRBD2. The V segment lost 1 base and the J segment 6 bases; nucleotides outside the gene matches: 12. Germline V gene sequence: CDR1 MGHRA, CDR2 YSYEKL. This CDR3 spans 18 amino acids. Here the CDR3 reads CASSQGGLSGRFFNEQFF. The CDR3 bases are TGCGCCAGCAGCCAAGGAGGCCTTAGCGGGAGGTTTTTCAATGAGCAGTTCTTC.

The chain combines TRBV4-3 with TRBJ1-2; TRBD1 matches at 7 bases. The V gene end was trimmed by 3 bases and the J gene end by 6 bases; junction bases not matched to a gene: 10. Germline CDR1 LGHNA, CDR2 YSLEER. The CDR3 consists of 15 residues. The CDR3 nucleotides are TGCGCCAGCAGCCAGACGGAGGGGGCGGCGGATGGCTACACCTTC. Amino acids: CASSQTEGAADGYTF.

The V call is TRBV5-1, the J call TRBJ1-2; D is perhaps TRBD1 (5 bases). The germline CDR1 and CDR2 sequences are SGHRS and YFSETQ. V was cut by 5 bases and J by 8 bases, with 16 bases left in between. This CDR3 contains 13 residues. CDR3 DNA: TGCGCCAGCAGTACCCAGGGTAATAACGGCTACACCTTC. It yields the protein CASSTQGNNGYTF.

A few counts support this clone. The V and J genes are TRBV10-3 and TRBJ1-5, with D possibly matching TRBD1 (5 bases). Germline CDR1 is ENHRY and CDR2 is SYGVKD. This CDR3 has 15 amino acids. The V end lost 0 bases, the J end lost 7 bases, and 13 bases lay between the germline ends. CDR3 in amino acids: CAISESLQGSQPQHF. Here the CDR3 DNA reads TGTGCCATCAGTGAGTCGCTGCAGGGTAGCCAGCCCCAGCATTTT.

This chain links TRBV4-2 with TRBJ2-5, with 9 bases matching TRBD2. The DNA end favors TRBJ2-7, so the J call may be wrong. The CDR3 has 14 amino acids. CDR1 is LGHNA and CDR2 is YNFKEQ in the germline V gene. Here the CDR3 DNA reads TGTGCCAGCAGCCAAGGGACTAGCGCCTACGAGCAGTACTTC. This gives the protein CASSQGTSAYEQYF.

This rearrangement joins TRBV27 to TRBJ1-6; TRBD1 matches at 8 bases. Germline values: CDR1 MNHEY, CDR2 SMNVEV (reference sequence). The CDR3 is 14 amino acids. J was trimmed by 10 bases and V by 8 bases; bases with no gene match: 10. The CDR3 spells CASGKTGVVSPLHF. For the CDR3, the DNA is TGTGCCAGCGGGAAGACAGGGGTGGTCTCACCCCTCCACTTT.

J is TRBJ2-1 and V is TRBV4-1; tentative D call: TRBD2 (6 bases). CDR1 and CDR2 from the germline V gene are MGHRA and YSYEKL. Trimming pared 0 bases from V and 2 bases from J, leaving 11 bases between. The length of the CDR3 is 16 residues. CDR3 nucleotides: TGCGCCAGCAGCCAAGATCCCGCGGGAACCTACAATGAGCAGTTCTTC. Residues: CASSQDPAGTYNEQFF.

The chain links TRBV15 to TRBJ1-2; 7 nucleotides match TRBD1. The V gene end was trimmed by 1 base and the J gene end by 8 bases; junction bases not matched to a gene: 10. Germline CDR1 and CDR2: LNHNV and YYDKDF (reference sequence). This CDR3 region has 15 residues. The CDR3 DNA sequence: TGTGCCACCAGCAGAGCGGGACAGCTTTCTTCCGGCTACACCTTC. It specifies CATSRAGQLSSGYTF.

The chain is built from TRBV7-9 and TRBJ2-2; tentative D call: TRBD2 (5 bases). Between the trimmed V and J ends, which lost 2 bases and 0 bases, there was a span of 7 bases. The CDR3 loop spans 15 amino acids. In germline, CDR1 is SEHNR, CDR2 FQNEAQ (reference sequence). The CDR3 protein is CASSLNGANTGELFF. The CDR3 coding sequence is TGTGCCAGCAGCTTAAACGGGGCGAACACCGGGGAGCTGTTTTTT.

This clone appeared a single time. CDR3 in DNA: TGTGCCAGCAGCTTAGTAGCCCCCACTAATAGCCTGGGGCCCCAGCATTTT. Protein: CASSLVAPTNSLGPQHF. The J gene is TRBJ1-5, the V gene TRBV7-8; D gene uncertain. This CDR3 region has 17 residues. V shed 1 base and J shed 9 bases, with 22 bases lying between them. Looked up from germline, CDR1 is SGHVS and CDR2 is FQNEAQ.

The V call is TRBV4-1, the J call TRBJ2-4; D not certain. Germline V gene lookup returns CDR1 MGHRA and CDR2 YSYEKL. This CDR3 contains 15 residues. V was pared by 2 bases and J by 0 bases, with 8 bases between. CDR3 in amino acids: CASSQPLQAKNIQYF. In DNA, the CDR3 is TGCGCCAGCAGCCAACCGTTACAAGCCAAAAACATTCAGTACTTC.

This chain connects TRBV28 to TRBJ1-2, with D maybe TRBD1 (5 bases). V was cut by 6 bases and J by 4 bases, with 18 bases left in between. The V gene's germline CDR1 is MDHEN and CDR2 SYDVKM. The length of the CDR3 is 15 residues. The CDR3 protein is CASSTLTQGVYGYTF. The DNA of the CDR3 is TGTGCCAGCAGCACACTGACGCAAGGGGTCTATGGCTACACCTTC.

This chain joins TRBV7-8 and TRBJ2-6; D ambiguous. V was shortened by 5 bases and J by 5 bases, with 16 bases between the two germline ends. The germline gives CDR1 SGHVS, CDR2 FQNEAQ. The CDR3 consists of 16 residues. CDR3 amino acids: CASSHLESRWANVLTF. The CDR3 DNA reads TGTGCCAGCAGCCACCTGGAGAGCCGCTGGGCCAACGTCCTGACTTTC.

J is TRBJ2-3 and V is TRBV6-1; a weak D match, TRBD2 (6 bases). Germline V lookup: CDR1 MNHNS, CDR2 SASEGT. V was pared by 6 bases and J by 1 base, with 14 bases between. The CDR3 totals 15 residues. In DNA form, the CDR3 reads TGTGCCAGCAGATCGGGAGAATCGGGCACAGATACGCAGTATTTT. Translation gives CASRSGESGTDTQYF.

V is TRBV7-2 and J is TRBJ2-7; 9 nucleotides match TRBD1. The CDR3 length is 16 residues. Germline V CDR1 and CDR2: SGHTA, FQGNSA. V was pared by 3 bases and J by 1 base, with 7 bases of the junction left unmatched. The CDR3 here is CASSLDTGTGSYEQYF. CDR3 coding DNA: TGTGCCAGCAGCTTGGATACCGGGACAGGGTCCTACGAGCAGTACTTC.

The CDR3 here is CASSPGLLGSYEQYF. The DNA of the CDR3 is TGTGCCAGCAGCCCGGGACTCCTGGGATCCTACGAGCAGTACTTC. This rearrangement joins TRBV5-4 to TRBJ2-7, with D possibly matching TRBD2 (6 bases). The CDR3 is 15 amino acids. Germline V gene lookup returns CDR1 SGHNT and CDR2 YYREEE (reference sequence). The germline V and J ends were trimmed by 4 bases and 1 base, with 15 bases remaining between them.

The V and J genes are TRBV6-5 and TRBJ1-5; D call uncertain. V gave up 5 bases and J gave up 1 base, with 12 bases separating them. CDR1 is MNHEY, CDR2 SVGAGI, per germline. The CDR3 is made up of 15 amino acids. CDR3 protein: CASSQTIRSNQPQHF. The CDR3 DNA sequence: TGTGCCAGCAGTCAAACTATACGGAGCAATCAGCCCCAGCATTTT.

Here the CDR3 DNA reads TGTGCCAGTATTGACAGCCATAATGAAAAACTGTTTTTT. Amino acids: CASIDSHNEKLFF. V gene TRBV19 combines with J gene TRBJ1-4, with D possibly TRBD1 on 5 matching bases. V dropped 7 bases and J dropped 4 bases, with 10 bases sitting between them. The CDR3 is 13 residues long. The germline V gene encodes CDR1 LNHDA and CDR2 SQIVND (reference sequence).

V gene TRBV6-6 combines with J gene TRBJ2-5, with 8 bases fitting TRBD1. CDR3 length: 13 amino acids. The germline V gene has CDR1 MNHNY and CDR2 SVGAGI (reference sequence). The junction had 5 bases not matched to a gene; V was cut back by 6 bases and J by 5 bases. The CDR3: CASSGTGWETQYF. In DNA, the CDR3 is TGTGCCAGCAGCGGGACAGGATGGGAGACCCAGTACTTC.

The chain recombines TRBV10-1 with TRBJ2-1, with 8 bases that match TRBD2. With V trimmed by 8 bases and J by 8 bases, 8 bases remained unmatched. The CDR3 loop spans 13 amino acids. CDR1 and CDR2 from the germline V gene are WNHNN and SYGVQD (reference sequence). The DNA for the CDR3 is TGCGCCAGCGCGGCAAGCGGGAGCGATGAGCAGTTCTTC. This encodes CASAASGSDEQFF.

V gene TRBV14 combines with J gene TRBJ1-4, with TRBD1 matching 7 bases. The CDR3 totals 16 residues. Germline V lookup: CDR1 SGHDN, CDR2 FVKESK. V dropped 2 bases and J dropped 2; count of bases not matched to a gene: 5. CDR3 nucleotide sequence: TGTGCCAGCAGCCAACTTACAGGGGCGACTAATGAAAAACTGTTTTTT. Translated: CASSQLTGATNEKLFF.

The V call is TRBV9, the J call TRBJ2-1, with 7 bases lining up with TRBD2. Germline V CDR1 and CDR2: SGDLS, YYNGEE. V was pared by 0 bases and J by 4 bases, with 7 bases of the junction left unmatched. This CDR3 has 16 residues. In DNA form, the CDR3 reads TGTGCCAGCAGCGTAGATAGGACTAGGGAATACAATGAGCAGTTCTTC. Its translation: CASSVDRTREYNEQFF.

The CDR3, as DNA: TGTGCCAGCAGTTACGGACAGGGGGCAGGGGAGACCCAGTACTTC. It specifies CASSYGQGAGETQYF. The chain carries TRBV6-6 and TRBJ2-5; 11 nucleotides align to TRBD1. The CDR3 has 15 amino acids. Germline CDR1 and CDR2: MNHNY and SVGAGI (reference sequence). J was trimmed by 5 bases and V by 2 bases; bases with no gene match: 4.

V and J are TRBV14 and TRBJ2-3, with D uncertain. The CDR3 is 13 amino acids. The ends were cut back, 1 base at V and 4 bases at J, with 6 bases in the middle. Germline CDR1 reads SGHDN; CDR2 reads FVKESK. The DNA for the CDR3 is TGTGCCAGCAGCCAAGGAGTCGCAGATACGCAGTATTTT. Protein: CASSQGVADTQYF.

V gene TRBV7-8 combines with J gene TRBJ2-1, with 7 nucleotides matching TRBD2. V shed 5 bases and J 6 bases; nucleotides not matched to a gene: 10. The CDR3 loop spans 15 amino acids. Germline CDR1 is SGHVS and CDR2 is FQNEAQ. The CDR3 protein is CASSPRTSQGNEQFF. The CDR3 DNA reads TGTGCCAGCAGCCCACGGACTAGTCAGGGCAATGAGCAGTTCTTC.

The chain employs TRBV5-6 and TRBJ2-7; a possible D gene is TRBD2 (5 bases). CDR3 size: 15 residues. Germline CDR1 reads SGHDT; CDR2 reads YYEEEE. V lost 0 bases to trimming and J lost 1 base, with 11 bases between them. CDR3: CASSLVRRSSYEQYF. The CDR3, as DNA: TGTGCCAGCAGCTTGGTACGGAGGAGTTCCTACGAGCAGTACTTC.